This T cell receptor (beta chain) was retrieved from a study of naive and memory T cell subsets. Findings and caveats of the study: Naive and memory repertoire findings lacked a ground truth for validation.

Four subsets defined by CD45RA and CD27 were sorted after CD3, CD4, CD8 and live/dead staining. CDR1 and CDR2 (germline): SSHAT, FNYEAQ (reference sequence). The CDR3 loop spans 15 amino acids. After removal of 1 base from V and 3 bases from J, the junction contained 2 bases not matched to a gene. The beta constant-region primer was an equimolar mix of two oligonucleotides covering TRBC1 and TRBC2. Using its own MiXCR run on the UMI-ligation and nested PCR reads, TCRdb lists one record per CDR3 protein. The repertoire holds some 150,000 distinct CDR3 sequences, over 15% seen once, with approximately 0.13% in the top ten. Comment on this clonotype: Antigen unknown.

The chain uses TRBV7-7 and TRBJ2-3; TRBD2 agrees at 9 bases. The source is a human donor in good health. Sequenced material: naive CD4+ T cells from blood. CDR3 bases: TGTGCCAGCAGCTTAGGAGGACTAGCGACAGATACGCAGTATTTT. Translation: CASSLGGLATDTQYF.